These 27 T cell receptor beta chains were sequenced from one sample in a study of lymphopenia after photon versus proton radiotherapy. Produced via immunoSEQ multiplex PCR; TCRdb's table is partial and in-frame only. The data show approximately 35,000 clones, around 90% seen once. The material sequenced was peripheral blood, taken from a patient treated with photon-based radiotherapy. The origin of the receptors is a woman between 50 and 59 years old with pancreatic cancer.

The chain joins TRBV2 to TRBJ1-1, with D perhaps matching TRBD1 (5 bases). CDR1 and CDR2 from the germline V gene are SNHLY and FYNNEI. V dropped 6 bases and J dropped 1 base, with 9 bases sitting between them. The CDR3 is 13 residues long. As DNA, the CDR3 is TGTGCCAGCAGACGGGACGGGAACACTGAAGCTTTCTTT. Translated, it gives CASRRDGNTEAFF.

The CDR3 sequence is CASSTRTSGSLDTQYF. Here the CDR3 DNA reads TGTGCCAGCAGTACCCGGACTAGCGGGAGTTTGGATACGCAGTATTTT. The chain joins TRBV28 to TRBJ2-3, with 13 bases that match TRBD2. V lost 5 bases and J lost 6; bases outside the gene matches: 8. This CDR3 is 16 amino acids long. Germline-derived CDR1 and CDR2 are MDHEN and SYDVKM.

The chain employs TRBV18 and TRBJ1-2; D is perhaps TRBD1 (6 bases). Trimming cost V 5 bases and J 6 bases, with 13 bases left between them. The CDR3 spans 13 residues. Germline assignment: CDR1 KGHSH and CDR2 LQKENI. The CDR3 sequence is CASSFEHRDGYTF. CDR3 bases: TGTGCCAGCTCATTCGAGCACAGGGATGGCTACACCTTC.

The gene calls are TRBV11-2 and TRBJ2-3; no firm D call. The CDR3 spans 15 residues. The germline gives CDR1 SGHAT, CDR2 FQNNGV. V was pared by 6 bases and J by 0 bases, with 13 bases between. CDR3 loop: CASSSPFGSTDTQYF. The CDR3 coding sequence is TGTGCCAGCAGTTCCCCTTTTGGGAGCACAGATACGCAGTATTTT.

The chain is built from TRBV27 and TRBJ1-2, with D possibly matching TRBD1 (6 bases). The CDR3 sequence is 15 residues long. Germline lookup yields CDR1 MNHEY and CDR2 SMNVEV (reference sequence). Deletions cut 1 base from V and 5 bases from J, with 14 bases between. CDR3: CASSLFRGSGYGYTF. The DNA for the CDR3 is TGTGCCAGCAGTTTATTCAGGGGTAGTGGGTATGGCTACACCTTC.

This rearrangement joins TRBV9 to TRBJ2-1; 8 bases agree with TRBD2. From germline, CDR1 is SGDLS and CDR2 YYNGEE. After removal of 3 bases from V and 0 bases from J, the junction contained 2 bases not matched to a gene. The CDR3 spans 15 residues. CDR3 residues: CASSGLAGSYNEQFF. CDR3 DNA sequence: TGTGCCAGCAGCGGGCTAGCGGGCTCCTACAATGAGCAGTTCTTC.

DNA for the CDR3: TGTGCCAGCAGTTTATCGGGACAGGGGATCGGGAGCTCCTACGAGCAGTACTTC. This codes for CASSLSGQGIGSSYEQYF. The chain recombines TRBV27 with TRBJ2-7; TRBD1 matches at 10 bases. CDR1 MNHEY and CDR2 SMNVEV come from the germline V gene (reference sequence). Germline trimming cut 0 bases from V and 0 bases from J; bases unmatched to any gene: 8. This CDR3 comprises 18 residues.

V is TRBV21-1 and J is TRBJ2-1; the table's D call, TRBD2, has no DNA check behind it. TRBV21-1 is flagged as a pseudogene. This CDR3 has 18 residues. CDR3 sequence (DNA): TGTGCCAGCAGCAGAGACGAGAGGTCGCTTCGCATACCCAATGAGCAGTTCTTC. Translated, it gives CASSRDERSLRIPNEQFF.

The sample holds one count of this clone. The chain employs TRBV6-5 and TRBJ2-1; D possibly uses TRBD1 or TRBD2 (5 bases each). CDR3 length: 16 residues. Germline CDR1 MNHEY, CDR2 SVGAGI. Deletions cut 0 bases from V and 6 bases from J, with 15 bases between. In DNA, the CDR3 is TGTGCCAGCAGTTACTCTGGGGGAATGGGATTCAATGAGCAGTTCTTC. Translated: CASSYSGGMGFNEQFF.

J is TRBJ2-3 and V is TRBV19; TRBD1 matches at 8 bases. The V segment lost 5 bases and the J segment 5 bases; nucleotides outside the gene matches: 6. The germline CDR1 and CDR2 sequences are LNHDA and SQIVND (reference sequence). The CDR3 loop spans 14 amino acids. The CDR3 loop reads CASSPRTGLDTQYF. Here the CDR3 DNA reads TGTGCCAGTAGTCCACGGACAGGGCTAGATACGCAGTATTTT.

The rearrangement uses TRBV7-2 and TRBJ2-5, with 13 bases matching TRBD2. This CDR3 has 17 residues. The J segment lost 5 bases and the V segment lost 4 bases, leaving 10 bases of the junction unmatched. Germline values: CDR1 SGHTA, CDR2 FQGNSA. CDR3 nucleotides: TGTGCCAGCAGCTCCGTTACTAGCGGGAGGGAGGGGGAGACCCAGTACTTC. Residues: CASSSVTSGREGETQYF.

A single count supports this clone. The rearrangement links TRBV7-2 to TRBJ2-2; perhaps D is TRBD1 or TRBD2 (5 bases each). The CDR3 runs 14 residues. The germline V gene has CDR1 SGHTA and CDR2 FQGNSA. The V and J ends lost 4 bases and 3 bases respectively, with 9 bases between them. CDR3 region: CASSYGTYTGELFF. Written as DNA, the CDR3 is TGTGCCAGCAGCTACGGGACCTACACCGGGGAGCTGTTTTTT.

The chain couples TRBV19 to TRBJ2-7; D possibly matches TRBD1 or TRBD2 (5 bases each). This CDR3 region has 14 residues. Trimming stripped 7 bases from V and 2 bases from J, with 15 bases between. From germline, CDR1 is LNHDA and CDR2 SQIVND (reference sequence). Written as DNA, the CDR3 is TGTGCCAGTAATAACCGGGACGGGGCCTACGAGCAGTACTTC. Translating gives CASNNRDGAYEQYF. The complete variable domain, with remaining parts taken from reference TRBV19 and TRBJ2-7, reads DGGITQSPKYLFRKEGQNVTLSCEQNLNHDAMYWYRQDPGQGLRLIYYSQIVNDFQKGDIAEGYSVSREKKESFPLTVTSAQKNPTAFYLCASNNRDGAYEQYFGPGTRLTVT.

CDR3 protein: CASSGGLAAETQYF. The CDR3 DNA is TGTGCCAGCAGTGGGGGACTAGCGGCGGAGACCCAGTACTTC. V usage is TRBV6-1 and J usage is TRBJ2-5; 11 bases line up with TRBD2. The CDR3 spans 14 residues. Trimming removed 4 bases from V and 5 bases from J; junction bases left unmatched: 3. Germline CDR1 is MNHNS and CDR2 is SASEGT.

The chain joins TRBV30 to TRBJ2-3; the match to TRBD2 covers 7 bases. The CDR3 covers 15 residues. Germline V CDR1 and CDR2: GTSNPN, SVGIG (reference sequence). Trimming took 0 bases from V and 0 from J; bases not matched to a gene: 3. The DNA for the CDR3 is TGTGCCTGGAGTGTTCCAGCGGGAAGCACAGATACGCAGTATTTT. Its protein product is CAWSVPAGSTDTQYF.

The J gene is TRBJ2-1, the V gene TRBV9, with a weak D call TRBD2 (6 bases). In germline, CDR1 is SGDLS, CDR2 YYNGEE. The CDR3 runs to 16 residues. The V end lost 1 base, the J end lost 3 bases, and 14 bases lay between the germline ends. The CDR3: CASSVLGGGFYNEQFF. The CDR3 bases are TGTGCCAGCAGCGTATTGGGGGGAGGCTTCTACAATGAGCAGTTCTTC.

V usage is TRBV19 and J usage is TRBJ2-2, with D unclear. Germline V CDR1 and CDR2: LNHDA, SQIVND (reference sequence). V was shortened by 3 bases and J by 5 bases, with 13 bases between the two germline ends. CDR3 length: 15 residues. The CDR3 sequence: CASSIPARMTGELFF. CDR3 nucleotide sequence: TGTGCCAGTAGTATCCCCGCCAGGATGACCGGGGAGCTGTTTTTT.

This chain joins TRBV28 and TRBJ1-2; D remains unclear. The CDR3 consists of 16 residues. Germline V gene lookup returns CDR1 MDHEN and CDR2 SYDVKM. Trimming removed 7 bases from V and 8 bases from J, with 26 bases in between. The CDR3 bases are TGTGCCAGCAACTCGCCCCGAGGAGTCGGTCTTAGGGGCTACACCTTC. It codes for CASNSPRGVGLRGYTF.

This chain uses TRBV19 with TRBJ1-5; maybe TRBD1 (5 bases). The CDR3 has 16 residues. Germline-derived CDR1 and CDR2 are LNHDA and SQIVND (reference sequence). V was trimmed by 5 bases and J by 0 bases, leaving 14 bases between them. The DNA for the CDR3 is TGTGCCAGTAGTGCGCCGCAGGGTGTTAGCAATCAGCCCCAGCATTTT. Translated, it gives CASSAPQGVSNQPQHF.

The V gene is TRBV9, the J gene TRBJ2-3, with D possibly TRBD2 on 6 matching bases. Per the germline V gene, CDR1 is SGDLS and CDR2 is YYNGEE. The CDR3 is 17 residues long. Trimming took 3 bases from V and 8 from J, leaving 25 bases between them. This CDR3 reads CASSGGRVGGPIGTQYF. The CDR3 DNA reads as TGTGCCAGCAGCGGCGGCCGAGTGGGGGGTCCGATTGGTACGCAGTATTTT.

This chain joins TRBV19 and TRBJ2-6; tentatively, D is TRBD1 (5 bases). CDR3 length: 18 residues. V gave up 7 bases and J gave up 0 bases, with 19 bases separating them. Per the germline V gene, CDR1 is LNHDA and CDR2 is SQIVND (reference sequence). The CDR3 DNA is TGTGCCAGTACCAATCGTAAGGGGCGTGACTCTGGGGCCAACGTCCTGACTTTC. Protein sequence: CASTNRKGRDSGANVLTF.

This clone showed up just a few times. This chain's CDR3 is CASIPGQWDLATLNTEAFF. CDR3 DNA sequence: TGTGCCAGTATACCGGGACAGTGGGATCTCGCCACCCTGAACACTGAAGCTTTCTTT. The chain employs TRBV19 and TRBJ1-1; 7 bases match TRBD1. Trimming at V came to 7 bases and at J to 0 bases, leaving 20 bases not matched to a gene. Per the germline V gene, CDR1 is LNHDA and CDR2 is SQIVND (reference sequence). The CDR3 loop spans 19 amino acids.

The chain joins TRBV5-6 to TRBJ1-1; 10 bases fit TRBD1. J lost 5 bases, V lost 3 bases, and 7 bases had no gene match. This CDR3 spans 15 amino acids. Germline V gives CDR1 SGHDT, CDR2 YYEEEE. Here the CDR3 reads CASSWTGTGETEAFF. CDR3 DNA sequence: TGTGCCAGCAGCTGGACTGGGACAGGGGAAACTGAAGCTTTCTTT. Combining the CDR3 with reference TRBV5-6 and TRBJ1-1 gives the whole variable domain DAGVTQSPTHLIKTRGQQVTLRCSPKSGHDTVSWYQQALGQGPQFIFQYYEEEERQRGNFPDRFSGHQFPNYSSELNVNALLLGDSALYLCASSWTGTGETEAFFGQGTRLTVV.

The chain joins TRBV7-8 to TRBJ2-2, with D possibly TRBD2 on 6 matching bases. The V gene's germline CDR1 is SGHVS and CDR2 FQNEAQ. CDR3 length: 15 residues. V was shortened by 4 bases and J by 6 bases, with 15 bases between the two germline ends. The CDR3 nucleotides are TGTGCCAGCAGCTCCCCGCGGGATCGGGCCGGGGAGCTGTTTTTT. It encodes CASSSPRDRAGELFF.

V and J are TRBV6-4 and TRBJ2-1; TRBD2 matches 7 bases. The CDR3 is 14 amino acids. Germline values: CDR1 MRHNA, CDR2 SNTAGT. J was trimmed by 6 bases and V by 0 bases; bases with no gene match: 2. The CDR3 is CASSDSTGGNEQFF. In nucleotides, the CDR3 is TGTGCCAGCAGTGACTCGACGGGAGGCAATGAGCAGTTCTTC.

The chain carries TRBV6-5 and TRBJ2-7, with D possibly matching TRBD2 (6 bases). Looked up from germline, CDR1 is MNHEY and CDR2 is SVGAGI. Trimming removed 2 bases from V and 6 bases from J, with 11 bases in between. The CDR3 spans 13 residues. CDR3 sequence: CASSYGGSREQYF. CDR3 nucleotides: TGTGCCAGCAGTTACGGGGGGTCGCGCGAGCAGTACTTC.

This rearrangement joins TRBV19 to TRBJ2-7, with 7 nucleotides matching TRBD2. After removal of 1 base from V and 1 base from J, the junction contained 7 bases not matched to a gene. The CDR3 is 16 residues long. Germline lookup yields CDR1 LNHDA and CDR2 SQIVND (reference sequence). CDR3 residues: CASSIAPFGGSYEQYF. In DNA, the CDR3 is TGTGCCAGTAGTATAGCTCCCTTCGGGGGGTCCTACGAGCAGTACTTC.